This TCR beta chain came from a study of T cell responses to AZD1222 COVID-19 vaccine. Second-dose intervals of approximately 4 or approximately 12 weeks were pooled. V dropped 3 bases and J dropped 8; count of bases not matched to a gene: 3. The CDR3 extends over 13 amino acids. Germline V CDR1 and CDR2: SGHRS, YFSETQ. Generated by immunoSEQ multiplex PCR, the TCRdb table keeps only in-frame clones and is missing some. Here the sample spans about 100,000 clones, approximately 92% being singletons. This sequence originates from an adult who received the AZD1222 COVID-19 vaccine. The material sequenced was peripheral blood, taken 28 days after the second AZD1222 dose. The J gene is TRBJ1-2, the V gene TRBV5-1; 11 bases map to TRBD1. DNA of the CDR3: TGCGCCAGCAGCTCCGGACAGGGGGCGGGCTACACCTTC. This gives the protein CASSSGQGAGYTF.